The clone carrying this T cell receptor (beta chain) was recorded a few times. The antigen is unknown. The sample originates from a study of vaccination effects on CD4 cells after COVID-19. Study outcomes and limitations: Convalescent patients in the study were few, and early post-infection timepoints were absent. Among infection- and vaccine-induced clones, marked clonal contraction occurred late after vaccination.

The CDR3 is 15 residues long. Losses at the gene ends were 5 bases for V and 5 bases for J; bases not matched to a gene: 7. Germline CDR1 reads LNHDA; CDR2 reads SQIVND (reference sequence). Prior to sequencing, the ViraFEST assay stimulated PBMC with viral peptide pools, which expanded the antigen-specific CD4+ T cells. The culture ran for approximately 10 days before CD4+ T cells were isolated. Vaccine recipients had no previous SARS-CoV-2 infection; their nucleocapsid antibodies were negative. A few million PBMC were placed in each well, which was supplemented with 10 IU/ml IL-2 and roughly 10 ug/ml peptides. In the cultures, half the medium was exchanged for IL-2 medium on days 3 and 7. Produced via immunoSEQ multiplex PCR; TCRdb's table is partial and in-frame only. The sample holds 35,000 to 45,000 clones; roughly 79% are singletons and the top ten take 10% to 11%.

This chain connects TRBV19 to TRBJ1-5; 9 bases map to TRBD1. The TCR sequence derives from a human donor who received a COVID-19 vaccine. Sequences were derived from CD4+ T cells from PBMCs cultured with SARS-CoV-2 spike peptides, sampled before COVID-19 vaccination. The CDR3, as DNA: TGTGCCAGTAGTGAGAGGGGACAGGGACATCAGCCCCAGCATTTT. The encoded protein is CASSERGQGHQPQHF. The variable domain in full, completed from reference TRBV19 and TRBJ1-5, reads DGGITQSPKYLFRKEGQNVTLSCEQNLNHDAMYWYRQDPGQGLRLIYYSQIVNDFQKGDIAEGYSVSREKKESFPLTVTSAQKNPTAFYLCASSERGQGHQPQHFGDGTRLSIL.